This T cell receptor beta chain was found in a study of response to subunit inactivated influenza vaccine. Study results and caveats: Each seasonal flu vaccination may recruit only limited new T cells, authors suggested.

Note on this clonotype: Its matching antigen is unknown.

MiXCR was run by TCRdb on the RT-PCR reads, yielding one entry per CDR3 protein. This table has around 200,000 distinct CDR3 sequences, roughly 14% appearing once. The material was CD8+ T cells sorted from PBMCs, obtained more than 4 days after vaccination. This TCR was recovered from a man aged 45 to 65 who received an inactivated influenza vaccine.

The CDR3 sequence: CASSTRGLAGYTF. CDR3 nucleotide sequence: TGTGCCAGCAGCACCCGTGGACTGGCTGGCTACACCTTC. V and J are TRBV11-1 and TRBJ1-2; D ambiguous. Trimming removed 5 bases at V and 7 bases at J, with 14 bases between. This CDR3 spans 13 amino acids. Per germline, CDR1 SGHAT and CDR2 FQDESV (reference sequence).